The sequence of this TCR beta chain was determined in a study of identical twins. Study findings and constraints: The study drew conclusions from cross-sectional statistical analysis, not from following the same donors.

V was shortened by 2 bases and J by 1 base, with 12 bases between the two germline ends. The germline gives CDR1 SEHNR, CDR2 FQNEAQ (reference sequence). The CDR3 runs to 16 residues. A single record per CDR3 protein comes from TCRdb applying MiXCR to the 5' RACE reads. The sample has approximately 550,000 distinct CDR3 sequences; around 20% are singletons. Every sampled donor was Caucasian and healthy. This clonotype was seen only a few times. Its antigen is not identified. A further study also used this sample, focusing on yellow fever vaccine responses in identical twins.

The receptor was derived from a woman between 18 and 29 years old in good health. This chain joins TRBV7-9 and TRBJ1-3; D remains unclear. The sample consisted of CD4+ T cells sorted from blood. The DNA of the CDR3 is TGTGCCAGCAGCTTATCTGGCATGACTTCTGGAAACACCATATATTTT. It yields the protein CASSLSGMTSGNTIYF.